This T cell receptor beta chain stems from a study of T cells in localized non-small cell lung cancer (dated by TCRdb to about 2020). The study in broad terms: The study examined T cell repertoires in 200 to 250 patients with early-stage NSCLC and compared tumors with uninvolved tumor-adjacent lungs. Of the NSCLC patients, approximately 130 were male and around 97 were female, and the mean age was around 70 years. The cohort consisted of roughly 240 treatment-naive NSCLC patients whose localized lung tumors had been resected.

TCR beta CDR3 regions were sequenced from DNA using the immunoSEQ Assay. Under the source paper's analysis protocol: T cell density was computed as TCR beta template counts normalized to usable DNA estimated by amplifying housekeeping genes. The preseqR package was used to estimate richness by extrapolating to 400,000 templates for PBMC samples and to 120,000 templates for tissue samples. Clonality was taken to be one minus Pielou's evenness. To identify tissue-enriched TCRs, differential abundance testing was run on productive amino-acid clonotypes with a minimum total count of 5 and an alpha of 0.1. The Jaccard Index and the Morisita Overlap Index were used to measure repertoire overlap between compartments. GLIPH grouped TCR beta CDR3s together with public tetramer-defined viral CDR3s, and a viral motif had to include at least three viral sequences and show V-gene enrichment. TCRdb re-hosts the immuneACCESS table, in-frame sequences only. Its copies lack some clones; in the studies checked, an unresolved V gene accounts for under half of them, and the cause for the rest is not known. The D gene and trimming were derived from the DNA, and the V and J assignments and clone size from that table. A total of 45,000 or so clones appear in this sample, roughly 91% of them only once. The ten largest clones capture about 10% of the sample.

At diagnosis, peripheral blood, uninvolved tumor-adjacent lung and tumor were collected and stored as a combination of fresh-frozen and FFPE material. For TCR repertoire profiling, blood samples were analyzed in the form of peripheral blood mononuclear cells. This clone has just a few counts. The clone's antigen remains unknown. Base-call qualities are not available, and no considerably larger clone is one nucleotide away. Study-wide findings and limitations: Because the study design was exploratory, TCR variables were selected using unadjusted p-values without false-discovery rate correction. Uninvolved tumor-adjacent lung showed the highest T cell clonality, higher than tumor, which suggests more focused antigenic responses in the adjacent lung. A median of roughly 60 of the top 100 tumor clones were detected in paired uninvolved adjacent lung, and approximately 28 of these tumor clones were also found among the top 100 clones of the paired uninvolved adjacent lung. Because multi-region tumor sequencing was not performed, intratumor heterogeneity could not be ruled out. Longer overall survival was associated with higher blood T cell density, whereas shorter survival was associated with higher adjacent-lung clonality.

The sample consisted of PBMCs, taken before any cancer treatment. The clonotype comes from a woman aged 40 to 75 with stage II lung adenocarcinoma.

The DNA is as follows: TGCGCCAGCCGCGCGGCGAATCGCTACACCTTC. Its protein product is CASRAANRYTF. The chain couples TRBV5-1 to TRBJ1-2, with no confident D gene call. The CDR3 holds 11 amino acids from the cysteine to the phenylalanine. Only the CDR3 part of the read is kept: 33 bases, read in frame from the first base. Deletion took 7 bases off V and 9 bases off J, with a span of 13 bases between the germline ends. Reading the germline V gene gives CDR1 SGHRS and CDR2 YFSETQ. This CDR3, with the reference TRBV5-1 and TRBJ1-2 proteins standing in past its ends, gives the full variable domain KAGVTQTPRYLIKTRGQQVTLSCSPISGHRSVSWYQQTPGQGLQFLFEYFSETQRNKGNFPGRFSGRQFSNSRSEMNVSTLELGDSALYLCASRAANRYTFGSGTRLTVV.